Described below is a single T cell receptor (beta chain) sequence and its context. This specimen belongs to a study of cytomegalovirus exposure and HLA in healthy donors. This CDR3 region has 14 residues. Trimming took off 4 bases at V and 0 bases at J, with 10 bases between the two ends. Germline loops: CDR1 SGHNT, CDR2 YYREEE (reference sequence). Vbeta (60) and Jbeta (13) primers were used in the PCR. Data came from immunoSEQ multiplex PCR; TCRdb stores just in-frame clones and leaves some out. Of around 120,000 clones in the sample, around 80% were seen once. The chain is built from TRBV5-4 and TRBJ1-1; D ambiguous. This sequence originates from a female donor in good health and CMV-seropositive. The sample consisted of PBMCs. CDR3 nucleotides: TGTGCCAGCAGCCCCGCCCGGTTGAACACTGAAGCTTTCTTT. It encodes CASSPARLNTEAFF.